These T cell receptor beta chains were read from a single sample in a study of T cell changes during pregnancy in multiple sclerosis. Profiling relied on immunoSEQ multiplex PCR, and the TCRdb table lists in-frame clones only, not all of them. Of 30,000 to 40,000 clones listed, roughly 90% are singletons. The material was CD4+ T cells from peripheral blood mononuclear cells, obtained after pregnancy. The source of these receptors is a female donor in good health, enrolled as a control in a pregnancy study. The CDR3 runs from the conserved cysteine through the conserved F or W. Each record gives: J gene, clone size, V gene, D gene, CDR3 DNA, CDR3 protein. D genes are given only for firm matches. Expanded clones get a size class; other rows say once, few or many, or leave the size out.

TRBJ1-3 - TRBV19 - TGTGCCAGTAGTATAGACCCTCAACACGGGGTCTCTGGAAACACCATATATTTT CASSIDPQHGVSGNTIYF
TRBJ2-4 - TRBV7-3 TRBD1 TGTGCCAGCAGCTTACCGGGACAGAAAAACATTCAGTACTTC CASSLPGQKNIQYF
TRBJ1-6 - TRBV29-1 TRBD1 TGCAGCGTTGGGGACAGCCTTAATTCACCCCTCCACTTT CSVGDSLNSPLHF
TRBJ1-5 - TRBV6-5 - TGTGCCAGCAGTAGGGTGACAGGTAGCAATCAGCCCCAGCATTTT CASSRVTGSNQPQHF
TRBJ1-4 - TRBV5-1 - TGCGCCAGCCGAAGGACAGCAACTAATGAAAAACTGTTTTTT CASRRTATNEKLFF
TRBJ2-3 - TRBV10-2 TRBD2 TGCGCCAGCTCGATAGCGGGAGAAGCAGATACGCAGTATTTT CASSIAGEADTQYF
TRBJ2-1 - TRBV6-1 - TGTGCCAGCAAGGGATCTCTCGGGGATGAGCAGTTCTTC CASKGSLGDEQFF
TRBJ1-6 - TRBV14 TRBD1 TGTGCCAGCAGCCAAGGGACAGGGTATTCACCCCTCCACTTT CASSQGTGYSPLHF
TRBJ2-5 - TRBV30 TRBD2 TGTGCCTGGACGCCCGGGGGGTTCCAAGAGACCCAGTACTTC CAWTPGGFQETQYF
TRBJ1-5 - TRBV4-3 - TGCGCCAGCAGCCAAGTCGGGGGGAATCAGCCCCAGCATTTT CASSQVGGNQPQHF
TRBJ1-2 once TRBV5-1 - TGCGCCAGCAGCGGTGGAGGCCGGGAAGCTAACTATGGCTACACCTTC CASSGGGREANYGYTF
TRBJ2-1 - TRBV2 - TGTGCCAGCAGCTCGGAGTTGTACAATGAGCAGTTCTTC CASSSELYNEQFF
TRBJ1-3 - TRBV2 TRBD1 TGTGCCAGCCGCGGGACAGCCGGAAACACCATATATTTT CASRGTAGNTIYF
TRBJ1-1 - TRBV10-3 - TGTGCCATCAGTGATCGGACAGCCACTGAAGCTTTCTTT CAISDRTATEAFF
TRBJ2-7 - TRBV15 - TGTGCCACCAGCATAGGGGCCGGGCTGACCTACGAGCAGTACTTC CATSIGAGLTYEQYF
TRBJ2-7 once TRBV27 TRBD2 TGTGCCAGCAGTCTCGTAGCGGGCGACACCTACGAGCAGTACTTC CASSLVAGDTYEQYF
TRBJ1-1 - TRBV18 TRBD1 TGTGCCAGCTCACCGTTACCGACAGGGACTAACACTGAAGCTTTCTTT CASSPLPTGTNTEAFF
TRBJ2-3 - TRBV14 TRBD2 TGTGCCAGCAGCCAAGCCCCCCGAGCTAGCGGGGGGGCTGTTACGCAGTATTTT CASSQAPRASGGAVTQYF
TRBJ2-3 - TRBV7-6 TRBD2 TGTGCCAGCAGCCCGGGGGGGCACACAGATACGCAGTATTTT CASSPGGHTDTQYF
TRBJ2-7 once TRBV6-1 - TGTGCCAGCACCCAACCCAACAGGGAATACGAGCAGTACTTC CASTQPNREYEQYF
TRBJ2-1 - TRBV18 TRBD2 TGTGCCAGCTCACCTTGGACTAGCGGGGGCCCTTCCTACAATGAGCAGTTCTTC CASSPWTSGGPSYNEQFF
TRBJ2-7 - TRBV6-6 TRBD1 TGTGCCAGCAGTGTGACAGGGGGCGCGTGGGAGCAGTACTTC CASSVTGGAWEQYF
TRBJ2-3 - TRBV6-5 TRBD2 TGTGCCAGCACAGGTAGCGGGAATACGCAGTATTTT CASTGSGNTQYF
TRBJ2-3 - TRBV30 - TGTGCCTGGAGTCCCGCGGGTCTAACAGATACGCAGTATTTT CAWSPAGLTDTQYF
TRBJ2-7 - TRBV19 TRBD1 TGTGCCAGTAGCAGGGGGCTAGACTCCGAGCAGTACTTC CASSRGLDSEQYF
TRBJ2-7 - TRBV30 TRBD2 TGTGCCTGGACCGTGACTAGCGCCTCCACCTACGAGCAGTACTTC CAWTVTSASTYEQYF
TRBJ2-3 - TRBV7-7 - TGTGCCAGCAGCTTAGATTTAGGGGGCACAGATACGCAGTATTTT CASSLDLGGTDTQYF
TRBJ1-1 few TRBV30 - TGTGCCTGGATTTCGCACGGGTGGACTGAAGCTTTCTTT CAWISHGWTEAFF
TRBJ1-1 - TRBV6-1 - TGTGCCAGCAGTAAGTCGACAGGACCCTTT CASSKSTGPF
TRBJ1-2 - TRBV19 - TGTGCCAGTAGCCCCGGGAGGGATTCTACTAACTATGGCTACACCTTC CASSPGRDSTNYGYTF
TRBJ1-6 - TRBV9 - TGTGCCAGCAGTCGCGGGCAGGACTATAATTCACCCCTCCACTTT CASSRGQDYNSPLHF
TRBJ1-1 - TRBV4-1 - TGCGCCAGCAGCCAGGCCGGGGGGGGAAGAGGAGCTTTCTTT CASSQAGGGRGAFF
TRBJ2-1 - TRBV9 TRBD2 TGTGCCAGCAGCGTAGAGGCGGGAGGGACCTACAATGAGCAGTTCTTC CASSVEAGGTYNEQFF
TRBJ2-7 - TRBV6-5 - TGTGCCAGCAGTTACTCTGCTAGCGTTTCTACGGAGCAGTACTTC CASSYSASVSTEQYF
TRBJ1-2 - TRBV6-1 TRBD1 TGTGCCAGCAGTGATTTACAGGGGGCGCAGGGCTACACCTTC CASSDLQGAQGYTF
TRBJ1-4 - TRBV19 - TGTGCCAGTACTAATAGGGGGGGGATCGGCGAAAAACTGTTTTTT CASTNRGGIGEKLFF